This TCR beta chain was observed in a study of PD-1 blockade in classical Hodgkin lymphoma. Across the whole study: The study gave patients nivolumab 3 mg/kg intravenously every 2 weeks.

J was trimmed by 5 bases and V by 1 base; bases with no gene match: 4. The germline V gene encodes CDR1 SEHNR and CDR2 FQNEAQ (reference sequence). The CDR3 is made up of 15 amino acids. Time point specified: cycle 4 day 1 (C4D1), after around six weeks of nivolumab. The patients all showed relapse after autologous stem cell transplantation, while their brentuximab vedotin exposure varied. Assay: immunoSEQ multiplex PCR; the TCRdb copy retains only in-frame clones and omits some. This table holds tens of thousands of clones, around nine tenths found once. The chain employs TRBV7-9 and TRBJ1-2, with 10 positions matching TRBD1. This sample comprised peripheral blood mononuclear cells (PBMCs), obtained before the fourth cycle of nivolumab. The TCR sequence derives from a human donor with classical Hodgkin lymphoma. Here the CDR3 reads CASSLDPGQGYGYTF. Written as DNA, the CDR3 is TGTGCCAGCAGCTTAGACCCGGGACAGGGGTATGGCTACACCTTC.